The rows below give T cell receptor beta chains drawn from one sample of a study of T cells in Graves' hyperthyroidism and ophthalmopathy. A single record per CDR3 protein comes from TCRdb applying MiXCR to the multiplex PCR reads. The sample records hundreds of thousands of distinct CDR3 sequences, approximately 20% being singletons. Sequencing used blood. Every receptor here comes from a man in his forties with Graves' ophthalmopathy. The CDR3 runs from the conserved cysteine through the conserved F or W. The D gene is left open where the match is weak. Clone size is stated in some rows and not others, as once, few, many or a class when expanded.

TRBJ2-4	TRBV20-1	TRBD2	.	CSARFRGGIVQYF	TGCAGTGCTAGGTTTCGGGGGGGTATCGTTCAGTACTTC
TRBJ1-1	TRBV9	.	once	CASSGAGIGAEAFF	TGTGCCAGCAGCGGGGCGGGAATTGGGGCTGAAGCTTTCTTT
TRBJ1-6	TRBV30	.	few	CAWTVRNSYNSPLHF	TGTGCCTGGACGGTACGGAACTCCTATAATTCACCCCTCCACTTT
TRBJ2-5	TRBV30	.	many	CAWSRQEGETQYF	TGTGCCTGGAGTAGGCAGGAGGGAGAGACCCAGTACTTC
TRBJ1-1	TRBV2	.	many	CASIRAATNTEAFF	TGTGCCAGCATCAGGGCAGCCACCAACACTGAAGCTTTCTTT
TRBJ2-3	TRBV12-3/TRBV12-4	.	.	CASRPGVGGTDTQYF	TGTGCCAGCAGGCCAGGAGTGGGGGGCACCGATACGCAGTATTTT
TRBJ2-1	TRBV6-1	TRBD1	few	CASSEEGAGGVIGEQFF	TGTGCCAGCAGTGAGGAAGGGGCAGGGGGAGTAATCGGAGAGCAGTTCTTC
TRBJ2-6	TRBV30	.	few	CAWIRTARGLRSGANVLTF	TGTGCCTGGATCCGGACAGCCCGGGGGTTACGCTCTGGGGCCAACGTCCTGACTTTC
TRBJ2-7	TRBV3-1	TRBD2	few	CASSLGFSGSNEQYF	TGTGCCAGCAGCCTCGGTTTTAGCGGGAGTAACGAGCAGTACTTC
TRBJ2-7	TRBV6-2/TRBV6-3	.	.	CTSSYPGPSPYEQYF	TGTACCAGCAGTTACCCCGGGCCTTCCCCGTACGAGCAGTACTTC
TRBJ2-3	TRBV28	.	.	CASRTGATEDTQYF	TGTGCCAGCAGGACCGGAGCAACAGAGGATACGCAGTATTTT
TRBJ2-7	TRBV6-6	.	few	CASSYSMGEQYF	TGTGCCAGCAGTTACTCGATGGGTGAGCAGTACTTC
TRBJ2-1	TRBV6-2/TRBV6-3	.	many	CASRPVNNEQFF	TGTGCCAGCAGGCCCGTTAACAATGAGCAGTTCTTC
TRBJ2-7	TRBV20-1	.	.	CSARADLEQYF	TGCAGTGCTAGAGCGGATTTGGAGCAGTACTTC
TRBJ1-5	TRBV19	.	few	CASSTSVSNQPQHF	TGTGCCAGTAGTACGTCCGTTAGCAATCAGCCCCAGCATTTT
TRBJ2-7	TRBV20-1	.	.	CSASSLRTASYEQYF	TGCAGTGCTTCATCACTCCGGACGGCTAGCTACGAGCAGTACTTC
TRBJ2-7	TRBV6-1	TRBD2	.	CASRSGGGVKTYEQYF	TGTGCCAGCAGATCCGGCGGGGGGGTAAAGACCTACGAGCAGTACTTC
TRBJ1-1	TRBV6-1	.	few	CASSDQGYTEAFF	TGTGCCAGCAGTGATCAGGGCTACACTGAAGCTTTCTTT
TRBJ2-3	TRBV3-1	.	few	CASSQERGTDTQYF	TGTGCCAGCAGCCAAGAGAGAGGCACAGATACGCAGTATTTT
TRBJ2-3	TRBV20-1	.	.	CSARQVTDTQYF	TGCAGTGCCAGGCAGGTAACAGATACGCAGTATTTT
TRBJ1-6	TRBV2	.	.	CASREGANSPLHF	TGTGCCAGCAGAGAAGGGGCAAATTCACCCCTCCACTTT
TRBJ1-2	TRBV12-3/TRBV12-4	TRBD1	many	CASSPLTGNAGYTF	TGTGCCAGCAGTCCTTTGACAGGGAACGCTGGCTACACCTTC
TRBJ2-3	TRBV20-1	TRBD2	many	CSAAVGGDATQYF	TGCAGTGCCGCGGTGGGGGGGGATGCTACGCAGTATTTT
TRBJ1-2	TRBV5-1	.	.	CASSFEGENYGYTF	TGCGCCAGCAGCTTCGAGGGGGAGAACTATGGCTACACCTTC
TRBJ2-1	TRBV28	.	.	CASLSYGGSYNEQFF	TGTGCCAGCCTCTCCTATGGGGGCTCCTACAATGAGCAGTTCTTC
TRBJ2-7	TRBV9	TRBD1	.	CASSPGTGADEQYF	TGTGCCAGCAGCCCGGGGACAGGGGCCGACGAGCAGTACTTC
TRBJ2-3	TRBV11-2	.	many	CASSLEGYTDTQYF	TGTGCCAGCAGCTTAGAAGGTTACACAGATACGCAGTATTTT
TRBJ1-5	TRBV12-3/TRBV12-4	.	many	CASSLLTAQPQHF	TGTGCCAGCAGTTTATTGACAGCTCAGCCCCAGCATTTT
TRBJ1-1	TRBV6-2/TRBV6-3	.	.	CASSKQFMNTEAFF	TGTGCCAGCAGTAAACAGTTCATGAACACTGAAGCTTTCTTT
TRBJ1-3	TRBV18	.	.	CASSPNEDTIYF	TGTGCCAGCTCACCGAACGAAGACACCATATATTTT
TRBJ1-1	TRBV7-2	TRBD1	few	CASSLGQGRLTEAFF	TGTGCCAGCAGCCTAGGACAGGGAAGGTTGACTGAAGCTTTCTTT
TRBJ1-2	TRBV10-3	TRBD1	.	CAISESGQWDYGYTF	TGTGCCATCAGTGAGTCGGGACAGTGGGACTATGGCTACACCTTC
TRBJ1-1	TRBV2	TRBD1	many	CASSRQGSTEAFF	TGTGCCAGCAGCAGACAGGGCAGTACTGAAGCTTTCTTT
TRBJ2-7	TRBV9	.	few	CASSVAGEAYEQYF	TGTGCCAGCAGCGTAGCCGGGGAAGCTTACGAGCAGTACTTC
TRBJ1-5	TRBV5-5	.	few	CASSPGGGYNQPQHF	TGTGCCAGCAGCCCGGGAGGGGGATACAATCAGCCCCAGCATTTT
TRBJ2-7	TRBV6-2/TRBV6-3	TRBD1	few	CASSYTTPQGASEQYF	TGTGCCAGCAGTTACACTACACCACAGGGGGCGAGCGAGCAGTACTTC
TRBJ2-7	TRBV5-1	.	few	CASRYQADYEQYF	TGCGCCAGTCGGTACCAGGCAGACTACGAGCAGTACTTC
TRBJ1-4	TRBV6-1	.	few	CASSPGTGEKLFF	TGTGCCAGCAGTCCCGGGACGGGTGAAAAACTGTTTTTT
TRBJ2-3	TRBV20-1	.	few	CSASGLWSTDTQYF	TGCAGTGCTAGTGGACTGTGGAGCACAGATACGCAGTATTTT
TRBJ2-1	TRBV28	.	many	CASSLPGASYNEQFF	TGTGCCAGCAGTTTACCGGGAGCCTCCTACAATGAGCAGTTCTTC
TRBJ1-4	TRBV7-9	.	.	CASSLVSGTPNEKLFF	TGTGCCAGCAGCTTAGTCTCCGGGACCCCAAATGAAAAACTGTTTTTT
TRBJ2-3	TRBV20-1	.	many	CSATGPSDTQYF	TGCAGTGCAACGGGACCTTCAGATACGCAGTATTTT
TRBJ2-7	TRBV7-8	TRBD2	many	CASSLEGTSGYEQYF	TGTGCCAGCAGTCTAGAGGGGACTAGCGGATACGAGCAGTACTTC
TRBJ1-4	TRBV11-2	.	many	CASSRTENEKLFF	TGTGCCAGCAGCAGGACAGAGAATGAAAAACTGTTTTTT
TRBJ1-5	TRBV18	.	few	CASSPGDGPQPQHF	TGTGCCAGCTCACCGGGGGACGGCCCCCAGCCCCAGCATTTT
TRBJ2-2	TRBV9	.	few	CASSVASSSVNGELFF	TGTGCCAGCAGCGTAGCGAGTTCCTCTGTGAACGGGGAGCTGTTTTTT